A single T cell receptor (beta chain) is shown here with its context. The sample belongs to a study of human T cells and chemical hapten exposure. MiXCR was run by TCRdb on the RACE reads, yielding one entry per CDR3 protein. The sample has about 52,000 distinct CDR3 sequences, roughly 9.5% seen once; the top ten hold around 16%. This sample's time point: patch test 3, about 24 weeks after DPC sensitization. Stated treatment: therapeutic diphenylcyclopropenone sensitization with weekly scalp DPC. The source of this sequence is a woman between 40 and 55 years old with alopecia areata. Some clones in this sample may be carry-over from other donors' samples. The input for sequencing was whole blood, taken in connection with sensitization to the hapten diphenylcyclopropenone (DPC).

The CDR3 sequence: CASSPDINTEAFF. The CDR3 DNA is TGCGCCAGCAGCCCCGACATCAACACTGAAGCTTTCTTT. This rearrangement joins TRBV5-1 to TRBJ1-1; D uncertain. This CDR3 comprises 13 residues. Germline assignment: CDR1 SGHRS and CDR2 YFSETQ. The V end lost 4 bases, the J end lost 2 bases, and 9 bases lay between the germline ends.